The entry below gives a single T cell receptor (beta chain) sequence along with its context. What this receptor recognizes is not known. Base qualities are missing; no much larger clone stands one base away. This sample was taken from a study of cytomegalovirus exposure and HLA in healthy donors (dated by TCRdb to the late 2010s). Broadly, across the study: A later analysis indicated that the roughly 130 validation repertoires were generated on the platform also employed for the 700 or so repertoires of the first cohort. The aim of the study was to test whether cataloging public T cell receptors could identify signatures of past pathogen exposure. Besides the first cohort of roughly 700 subjects, a separate validation cohort made up of around 120 different subjects was used. The study combined high-throughput TCR immunosequencing, statistical association of individual TCRs with disease status, and machine learning to predict cytomegalovirus infection status. Here is what the overall study found, with its caveats: It was suggested by the authors that the approach could potentially be generalized to other disease states and immunological phenotypes. In vitro tests confirmed that a few of the cytomegalovirus-associated TCR beta chains recognize cytomegalovirus antigens. A total of 150 to 200 TCR beta chains were listed by the study as associated with cytomegalovirus. The classifier was reported to diagnose cytomegalovirus status with high specificity and sensitivity in both the original cohort and the validation cohort. A later analysis lacked HLA typing for the validation cohort, so it scored co-occurrence in that cohort across all 120 or so repertoires. Of the cluster scores, approximately 95% were above 0 in a later analysis, which found that TCRs clustered in the first cohort also tended to co-occur in the 120 validation repertoires. Most TCR sequences were observed very rarely across donors, whereas some public TCRs were present in many individuals.

Donors formed part of the validation cohort, which comprised 120 subjects and was distinct from the first cohort of some 700 subjects. Via the germline V gene, CDR1 is LGHNA and CDR2 YSLEER. At the junction V is shortened by 0 bases and J by 6 bases, with 11 bases in between. Its CDR3 holds 14 amino acids, cysteine through phenylalanine. This entry keeps only the CDR3 DNA: 42 bases, framed from base 1. The library was generated by the immunoSEQ multiplex PCR assay. From the authors' description of their analysis: A statistical classification framework was built to diagnose cytomegalovirus status from the catalog of TCR beta chain sequences. Held by TCRdb, this immuneACCESS table contains in-frame sequences only and omits some clones. Under half of the omission traces to an unresolved V gene where checked; the cause of the rest is unknown. D and trimming come from the DNA, and the V and J calls and clone size come from that table. The sample includes 100,000 to 150,000 clones, with nearly 90% observed a single time. In total, the top ten clones hold about 1.1% of the sample.

Sequencing was done on a sample of PBMCs. The rearranged chain carries TRBV4-3 and TRBJ1-1; the D gene remains uncertain. This sequence was found in a woman under 30 in good health and CMV-seronegative. The CDR3 has the sequence CASSQDARPAEAFF. The DNA reads as follows: TGCGCCAGCAGCCAAGATGCGCGTCCGGCTGAAGCTTTCTTT.